The 10 T cell receptor beta chains given below trace back to one sample, sequenced in a study of immune evolution from preneoplasia to lung adenocarcinoma. TCRdb's table, derived via immunoSEQ multiplex PCR, lists solely in-frame clones and lacks some. The sample contains roughly 5,000 clones, more than 70% of which appear only once. Input material: FFPE atypical adenomatous hyperplasia tissue from the lung. Specified subset: atypical adenomatous hyperplasia (AAH), lung preneoplasia. These TCRs come from a person aged 70 to 85 with lung adenocarcinoma.

The J gene is TRBJ2-4, the V gene TRBV5-8, with 8 bases lining up with TRBD1. The trim removed 4 bases at V and 4 bases at J, leaving 10 bases unmatched. The CDR3 runs 16 residues. Germline V gene sequence: CDR1 SGHTS, CDR2 YDEGEE. CDR3 in DNA: TGTGCCAGCAGCCCATTTGGACAGGGACAAAAAAACATTCAGTACTTC. This gives the protein CASSPFGQGQKNIQYF.

This rearrangement joins TRBV7-8 to TRBJ1-1, with D possibly TRBD1 on 6 matching bases. CDR3 length: 14 residues. Per the germline V gene, CDR1 is SGHVS and CDR2 is FQNEAQ. Deletions cut 5 bases from V and 0 bases from J, with 10 bases between. The CDR3 protein is CASSATGLNTEAFF. The CDR3 DNA reads as TGTGCCAGCAGCGCCACAGGGCTGAACACTGAAGCTTTCTTT. The entire variable domain, with the rest obtained from reference TRBV7-8 and TRBJ1-1, is as follows: GAGVSQSPRYKVAKRGQDVALRCDPISGHVSLFWYQQALGQGPEFLTYFQNEAQLDKSGLPSDRFFAERPEGSVSTLKIQRTQQEDSAVYLCASSATGLNTEAFFGQGTRLTVV.

V usage is TRBV28 and J usage is TRBJ2-7, with unresolved D. Germline CDR1 and CDR2: MDHEN and SYDVKM. V was shortened by 2 bases and J by 7 bases, with 12 bases between the two germline ends. The CDR3 is made up of 13 amino acids. CDR3 DNA: TGTGCCAGCAGTTTACTTCTGGGGTTTGAGCAGTACTTC. Protein product: CASSLLLGFEQYF.

This clone was observed a handful of times. The rearrangement links TRBV9 to TRBJ1-3; D possibly corresponds to TRBD1 (6 bases). This CDR3 has 15 residues. With 4 bases removed from V and 2 bases from J, the gap between germline ends came to 13 bases. Germline-derived CDR1 and CDR2 are SGDLS and YYNGEE. The CDR3 sequence: CASSPRGGTGNTIYF. The DNA for the CDR3 is TGTGCCAGCAGCCCCCGAGGGGGTACTGGAAACACCATATATTTT. Complete variable domain (other parts from reference TRBV9 and TRBJ1-3): DSGVTQTPKHLITATGQRVTLRCSPRSGDLSVYWYQQSLDQGLQFLIQYYNGEERAKGNILERFSAQQFPDLHSELNLSSLELGDSALYFCASSPRGGTGNTIYFGEGSWLTVV.

This chain links TRBV30 with TRBJ1-3; D remains ambiguous. CDR3 length equals 18 residues. V was cut by 0 bases and J by 0 bases, with 18 bases left in between. Germline V lookup: CDR1 GTSNPN, CDR2 SVGIG (reference sequence). The CDR3 bases are TGTGCCTGGAGTGTACCACCCTCGGGGTACGGCTCTGGAAACACCATATATTTT. Translating gives CAWSVPPSGYGSGNTIYF.

The V gene is TRBV7-9, the J gene TRBJ2-3; TRBD2 is a possible D gene (6 bases). Germline V gene sequence: CDR1 SEHNR, CDR2 FQNEAQ (reference sequence). This CDR3 spans 15 amino acids. With 5 bases removed from V and 5 bases from J, the gap between germline ends came to 17 bases. CDR3 sequence: CASSPAGGYGDTQYF. The CDR3 DNA reads TGTGCCAGCAGCCCAGCCGGGGGTTATGGAGATACGCAGTATTTT. Combining the CDR3 with reference TRBV7-9 and TRBJ2-3 gives the whole variable domain DTGVSQNPRHKITKRGQNVTFRCDPISEHNRLYWYRQTLGQGPEFLTYFQNEAQLEKSRLLSDRFSAERPKGSFSTLEIQRTEQGDSAMYLCASSPAGGYGDTQYFGPGTRLTVL.

The CDR3 loop is CATSRPGQGAGAGQPQHF. The CDR3 region has the DNA TGTGCCACCAGCAGACCGGGACAGGGGGCGGGGGCAGGGCAGCCCCAGCATTTT. The chain links TRBV15 to TRBJ1-5; 12 bases match TRBD1. The CDR3 is made up of 18 amino acids. The germline V gene has CDR1 LNHNV and CDR2 YYDKDF (reference sequence). Trimming cost V 2 bases and J 7 bases; bases outside gene matches: 12. Using reference TRBV15 and TRBJ1-5 for the parts outside the CDR3, the full variable domain is DAMVIQNPRYQVTQFGKPVTLSCSQTLNHNVMYWYQQKSSQAPKLLFHYYDKDFNNEADTPDNFQSRRPNTSFCFLDIRSPGLGDTAMYLCATSRPGQGAGAGQPQHFGDGTRLSIL.

This chain connects TRBV19 to TRBJ2-5, with D unresolved. The CDR3 is 15 amino acids. V shed 3 bases and J shed 2 bases, with 13 bases lying between them. Germline CDR1 LNHDA, CDR2 SQIVND (reference sequence). CDR3 region: CASSMWSDLQETQYF. For the CDR3, the DNA is TGTGCCAGTAGTATGTGGTCAGATCTACAAGAGACCCAGTACTTC.

CDR3 bases: TGTGCCAGCAGTTACTCAATGCCTGGGCCCGGGGAGCTGTTTTTT. The encoded protein is CASSYSMPGPGELFF. The chain recombines TRBV6-5 with TRBJ2-2, with unresolved D. Trimming pared 0 bases from V and 6 bases from J, leaving 11 bases between. The CDR3 has 15 residues. Germline V gene lookup returns CDR1 MNHEY and CDR2 SVGAGI.

V usage is TRBV5-1 and J usage is TRBJ2-3; 8 bases line up with TRBD1. V dropped 4 bases and J dropped 0; count of bases not matched to a gene: 7. The CDR3 runs to 16 residues. Looked up from germline, CDR1 is SGHRS and CDR2 is YFSETQ. CDR3 amino acids: CASSIGQGRSTDTQYF. The CDR3 DNA sequence: TGCGCCAGCAGCATCGGACAGGGTCGGAGCACAGATACGCAGTATTTT.